The subject of this entry is one T cell receptor beta chain. The data were produced by immunoSEQ multiplex PCR, yet TCRdb's version contains in-frame clones alone and is incomplete. The sample gives 140,000 or so clones, roughly 92% of which show up once; 4% is in the top ten. This sample was taken from a study of T cell responses to AZD1222 COVID-19 vaccine. The CDR3 is 14 amino acids. J is TRBJ1-2 and V is TRBV12-2. TRBV12-2 is shown as a pseudogene. The material sequenced was peripheral blood, taken 28 days after the second AZD1222 dose. The TCR was taken from an adult who received the AZD1222 COVID-19 vaccine. The CDR3 region is CASRLAGGNYGYTF. The CDR3 region has the DNA TGTGCAAGTCGCTTAGCGGGCGGTAACTATGGCTACACCTTC.